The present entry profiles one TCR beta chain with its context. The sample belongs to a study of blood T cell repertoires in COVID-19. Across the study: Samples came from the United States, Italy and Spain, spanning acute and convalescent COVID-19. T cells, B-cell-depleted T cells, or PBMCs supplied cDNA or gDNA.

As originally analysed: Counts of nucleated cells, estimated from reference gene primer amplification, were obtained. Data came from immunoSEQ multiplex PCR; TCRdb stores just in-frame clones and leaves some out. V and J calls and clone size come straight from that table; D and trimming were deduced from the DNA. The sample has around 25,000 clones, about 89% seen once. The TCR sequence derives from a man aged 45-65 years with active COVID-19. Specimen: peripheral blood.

CDR3: CASRELYNEQFF. CDR3 nucleotide sequence: TGTGCCAGCCGGGAGCTCTACAATGAGCAGTTCTTC. V and J are TRBV12-3 or TRBV12-4 and TRBJ2-1; TRBD2 is a possible D gene (6 bases). Trimming took off 8 bases at V and 3 bases at J, with 8 bases between the two ends. The CDR3 consists of 12 residues.